Below, 8 T cell receptor beta chains from the same sample are listed, as sequenced in a study of CD8 T cells in Susac syndrome. With random hexamers, reverse transcription was performed on about 0.5 to 1 ug of RNA. From the immunoSEQ multiplex PCR reads, TCRdb called clonotypes with MiXCR, one entry per CDR3 protein. The top ten hold around 0.24% of the sample, which has 130,000 or so distinct CDR3 sequences, 90% to 95% seen once. Sequencing input: CD8+ T cells from PBMCs. These receptor sequences come from a human donor with multiple sclerosis.

The J gene is TRBJ2-2, the V gene TRBV13; 9 nucleotides align to TRBD1. The CDR3 spans 15 residues. From germline, CDR1 is PRHDT and CDR2 FYEKMQ (reference sequence). V lost 6 bases and J lost 6; bases outside the gene matches: 8. CDR3 DNA: TGTGCCAGCAGTTCAGGACAGGGGAAACCCGGGGAGCTGTTTTTT. It is translated as CASSSGQGKPGELFF.

The chain recombines TRBV7-2 with TRBJ2-7, with D possibly matching TRBD1 (6 bases). Germline loops: CDR1 SGHTA, CDR2 FQGNSA. V was trimmed by 1 base and J by 4 bases, leaving 11 bases between them. The CDR3 contains 14 residues. CDR3 bases: TGTGCCAGCAGCTTAGTTGGGGGCATGTACGAGCAGTACTTC. This translates into CASSLVGGMYEQYF.

This sequence joins TRBV12-3 or TRBV12-4 and TRBJ2-4; D uncertain. The germline V and J ends were trimmed by 1 base and 5 bases, with 6 bases remaining between them. The CDR3 length is 13 residues. The CDR3 region is CASSLGAENIQYF. In nucleotides, the CDR3 is TGTGCCAGCAGTTTAGGGGCAGAAAACATTCAGTACTTC.

The chain couples TRBV5-1 to TRBJ1-2; D unclear. V was pared by 7 bases and J by 3 bases, with 16 bases between. Germline V gene sequence: CDR1 SGHRS, CDR2 YFSETQ. The CDR3 is made up of 14 amino acids. The CDR3 DNA sequence: TGCGCCAGCGGTCCGAGGGCACCTGACTATGGCTACACCTTC. Its translation: CASGPRAPDYGYTF.

The chain uses TRBV12-3 or TRBV12-4 and TRBJ2-2; unclear D gene. This CDR3 contains 14 residues. Trimming shortened V by 1 base and J by 3 bases, and 6 bases separated the two germline ends. This CDR3 is CASSLVGYTGELFF. The DNA of the CDR3 is TGTGCCAGCAGTTTAGTCGGATACACCGGGGAGCTGTTTTTT.

This chain joins TRBV6-5 and TRBJ1-1; no clear D. V shed 5 bases and J shed 4 bases, with 14 bases lying between them. Per the germline V gene, CDR1 is MNHEY and CDR2 is SVGAGI. The CDR3 has 14 amino acids. The CDR3 loop is CASSEEGLATEAFF. CDR3 DNA: TGTGCCAGCAGTGAAGAAGGTTTGGCCACTGAAGCTTTCTTT.

The J gene is TRBJ1-5, the V gene TRBV29-1, with D possibly being TRBD1 (6 bases). The germline CDR1 and CDR2 sequences are SQVTM and ANQGSEA. The CDR3 extends over 13 amino acids. The V and J ends lost 7 bases and 5 bases respectively, with 15 bases between them. CDR3 residues: CSAGRGYDQPQHF. The CDR3 nucleotides read TGCAGCGCAGGGAGGGGGTATGATCAGCCCCAGCATTTT. The whole variable domain, remainder taken from reference TRBV29-1 and TRBJ1-5, is SAVISQKPSRDICQRGTSLTIQCQVDSQVTMMFWYRQQPGQSLTLIATANQGSEATYESGFVIDKFPISRPNLTFSTLTVSNMSPEDSSIYLCSAGRGYDQPQHFGDGTRLSIL.

V is TRBV20-1 and J is TRBJ2-7; tentative D call: TRBD1 (6 bases). Germline V gene sequence: CDR1 DFQATT, CDR2 SNEGSKA (reference sequence). The CDR3 sequence is 14 residues long. V was shortened by 5 bases and J by 7 bases, with 21 bases between the two germline ends. The CDR3 nucleotides are TGCAGTGCTCCAGGGGTAGAAGGCATGGGTGAGCAGTACTTC. Its translation is CSAPGVEGMGEQYF.